The 5 T cell receptor beta chains reported below all come from one sample, sequenced in a study of a mutant IDH1 vaccine in newly diagnosed glioma. The time point here: week 11, during vaccination. Vaccine doses each comprised 300 ug of mutant IDH1 20-mer peptide, with topical imiquimod. These receptors lack a known antigen. The assay was immunoSEQ multiplex PCR, and TCRdb's table has in-frame clones only and misses some. The sample has fewer than 30,000 clones, around 77% seen once. The sample here was PBMCs, taken from a glioma patient whose treatment included an IDH1 peptide vaccine. All receptors derive from a woman in her late teens or twenties with glioma.

V gene TRBV7-9 combines with J gene TRBJ2-1, with TRBD1 matching over 9 bases. CDR3 length: 16 amino acids. The germline V gene encodes CDR1 SEHNR and CDR2 FQNEAQ (reference sequence). V shed 4 bases, J shed 6 bases, and the junction held 10 bases outside the gene matches. CDR3 protein: CASSWLGTGSLNEQFF. For the CDR3, the DNA is TGTGCCAGCAGCTGGCTGGGGACAGGGTCTCTCAATGAGCAGTTCTTC.

This clone has a single count. V gene TRBV6-1 combines with J gene TRBJ1-2; TRBD1 might be the D (5 bases). The CDR3 is made up of 18 amino acids. Trimming removed 3 bases at V and 5 bases at J, with 25 bases between. Germline V gene data show CDR1 as MNHNS and CDR2 as SASEGT. The DNA for the CDR3 is TGTGCCAGCAGTGAGAATCGGTATAGTCAGGGCTTTGATTATGGCTACACCTTC. Protein product: CASSENRYSQGFDYGYTF.

The chain is built from TRBV18 and TRBJ1-2, with TRBD1 as a possible D gene (5 bases). Germline lookup yields CDR1 KGHSH and CDR2 LQKENI. Trimming removed 4 bases from V and 2 bases from J, with 14 bases in between. The CDR3 spans 15 residues. The CDR3 here is CASSLGTQMNYGYTF. CDR3 DNA: TGTGCCAGCTCACTCGGGACGCAAATGAACTATGGCTACACCTTC.

This clone came up a few times. The CDR3 sequence is CASGFPIGTGDSPLHF. CDR3 coding DNA: TGTGCTAGTGGTTTTCCGATCGGGACAGGGGACTCACCCCTCCACTTT. The J gene is TRBJ1-6, the V gene TRBV12-5; 10 bases match TRBD1. The CDR3 consists of 16 residues. Trimming took 3 bases from V and 10 from J; bases not matched to a gene: 9. CDR1 and CDR2 (germline): LGHNT, FRNRAP. Complete variable domain (other parts from reference TRBV12-5 and TRBJ1-6): DARVTQTPRHKVTEMGQEVTMRCQPILGHNTVFWYRQTMMQGLELLAYFRNRAPLDDSGMPKDRFSAEMPDATLATLKIQPSEPRDSAVYFCASGFPIGTGDSPLHFGNGTRLTVT.

The chain combines TRBV11-3 with TRBJ2-2, with D unclear. Between the trimmed V and J ends, which lost 2 bases and 8 bases, there was a span of 12 bases. The germline gives CDR1 SGHNT, CDR2 YENEEA. CDR3 size: 14 residues. The CDR3 DNA reads as TGTGCCAGCAGCTTAAACTTCCTATCGGGGGAGCTGTTTTTT. This gives the protein CASSLNFLSGELFF. Full variable domain (rest looked up from reference TRBV11-3 and TRBJ2-2): EAGVVQSPRYKIIEKKQPVAFWCNPISGHNTLYWYLQNLGQGPELLIRYENEEAVDDSQLPKDRFSAERLKGVDSTLKIQPAELGDSAVYLCASSLNFLSGELFFGEGSRLTVL.